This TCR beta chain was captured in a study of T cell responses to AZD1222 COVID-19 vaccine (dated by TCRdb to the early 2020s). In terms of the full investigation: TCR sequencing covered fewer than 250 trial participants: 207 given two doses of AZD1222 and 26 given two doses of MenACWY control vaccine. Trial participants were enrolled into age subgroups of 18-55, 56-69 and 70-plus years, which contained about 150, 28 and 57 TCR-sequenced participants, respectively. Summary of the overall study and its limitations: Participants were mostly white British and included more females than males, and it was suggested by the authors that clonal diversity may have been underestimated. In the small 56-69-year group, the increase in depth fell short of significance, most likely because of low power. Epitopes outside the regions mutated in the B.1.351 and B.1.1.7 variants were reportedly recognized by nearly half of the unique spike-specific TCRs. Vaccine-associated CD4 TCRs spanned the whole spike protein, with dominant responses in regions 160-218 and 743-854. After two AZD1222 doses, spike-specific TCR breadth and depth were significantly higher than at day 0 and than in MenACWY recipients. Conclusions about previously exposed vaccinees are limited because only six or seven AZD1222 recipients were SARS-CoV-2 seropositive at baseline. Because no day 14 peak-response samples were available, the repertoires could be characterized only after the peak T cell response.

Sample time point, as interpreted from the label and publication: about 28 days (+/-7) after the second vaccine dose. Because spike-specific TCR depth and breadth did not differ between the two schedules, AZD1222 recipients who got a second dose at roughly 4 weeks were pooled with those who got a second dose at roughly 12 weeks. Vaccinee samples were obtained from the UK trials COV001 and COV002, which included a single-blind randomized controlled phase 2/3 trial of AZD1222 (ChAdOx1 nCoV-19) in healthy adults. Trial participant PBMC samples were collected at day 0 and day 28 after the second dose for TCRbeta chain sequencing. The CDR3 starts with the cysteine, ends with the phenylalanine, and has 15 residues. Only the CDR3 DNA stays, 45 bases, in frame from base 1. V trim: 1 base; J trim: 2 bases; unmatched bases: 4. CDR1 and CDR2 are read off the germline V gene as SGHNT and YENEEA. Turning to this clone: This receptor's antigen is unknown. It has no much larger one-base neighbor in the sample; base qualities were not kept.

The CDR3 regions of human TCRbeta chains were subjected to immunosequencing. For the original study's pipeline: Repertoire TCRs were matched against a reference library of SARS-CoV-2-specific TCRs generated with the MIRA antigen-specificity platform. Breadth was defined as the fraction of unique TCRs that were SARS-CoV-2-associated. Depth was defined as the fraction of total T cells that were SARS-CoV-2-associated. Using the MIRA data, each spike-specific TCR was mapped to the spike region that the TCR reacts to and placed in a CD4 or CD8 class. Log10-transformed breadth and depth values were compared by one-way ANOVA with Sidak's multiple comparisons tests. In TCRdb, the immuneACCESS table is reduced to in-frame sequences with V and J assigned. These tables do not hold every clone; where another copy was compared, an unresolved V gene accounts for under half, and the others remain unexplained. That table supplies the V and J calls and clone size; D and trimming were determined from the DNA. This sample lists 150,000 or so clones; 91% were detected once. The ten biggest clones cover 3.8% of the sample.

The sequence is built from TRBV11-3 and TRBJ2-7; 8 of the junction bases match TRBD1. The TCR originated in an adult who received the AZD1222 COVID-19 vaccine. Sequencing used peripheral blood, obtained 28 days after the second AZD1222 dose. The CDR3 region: CASSLGGQGPYEQYF. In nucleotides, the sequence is TGTGCCAGCAGCTTAGGAGGACAGGGCCCCTACGAGCAGTACTTC.